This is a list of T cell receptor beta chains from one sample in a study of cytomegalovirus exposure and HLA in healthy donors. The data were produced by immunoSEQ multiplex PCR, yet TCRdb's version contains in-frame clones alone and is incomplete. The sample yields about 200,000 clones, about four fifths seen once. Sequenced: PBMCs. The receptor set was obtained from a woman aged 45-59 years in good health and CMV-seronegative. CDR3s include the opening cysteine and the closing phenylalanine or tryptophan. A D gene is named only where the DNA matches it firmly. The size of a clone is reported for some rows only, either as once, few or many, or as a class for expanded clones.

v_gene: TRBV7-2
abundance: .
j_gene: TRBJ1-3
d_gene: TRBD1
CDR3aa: CASSFHRGSSGNTIYF
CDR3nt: TGTGCCAGCAGTTTTCACAGGGGAAGCTCTGGAAACACCATATATTTT

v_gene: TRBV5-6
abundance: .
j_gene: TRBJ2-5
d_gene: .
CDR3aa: CASSFLREWQETQYF
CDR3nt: TGTGCCAGCAGCTTCCTCAGGGAATGGCAAGAGACCCAGTACTTC

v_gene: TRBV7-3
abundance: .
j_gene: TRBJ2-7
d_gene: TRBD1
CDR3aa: CASSSDRGGEQYF
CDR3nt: TGTGCCAGCAGCTCGGACAGGGGTGGCGAGCAGTACTTC

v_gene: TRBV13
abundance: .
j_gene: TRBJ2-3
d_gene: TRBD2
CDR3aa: CASSSGLAITDTQYF
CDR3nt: TGTGCCAGCAGCTCGGGACTAGCGATCACAGATACGCAGTATTTT

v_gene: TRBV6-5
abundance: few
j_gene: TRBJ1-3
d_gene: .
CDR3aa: CASSYSNTGTGNTIYF
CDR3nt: TGTGCCAGCAGTTACTCTAATACAGGGACTGGAAACACCATATATTTT

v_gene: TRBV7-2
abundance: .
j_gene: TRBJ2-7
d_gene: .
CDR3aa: CASSLQANYEQYF
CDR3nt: TGTGCCAGCAGCTTACAGGCGAACTACGAGCAGTACTTC

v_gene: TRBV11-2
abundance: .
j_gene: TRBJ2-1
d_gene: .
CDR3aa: CASSPRGSRLASYNEQFF
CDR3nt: TGTGCCAGCAGCCCCAGGGGCAGTCGACTAGCCTCCTACAATGAGCAGTTCTTC

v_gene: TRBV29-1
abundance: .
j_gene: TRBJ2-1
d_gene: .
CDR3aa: CSVITPSSYNEQFF
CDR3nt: TGCAGCGTGATTACACCTAGCTCCTACAATGAGCAGTTCTTC

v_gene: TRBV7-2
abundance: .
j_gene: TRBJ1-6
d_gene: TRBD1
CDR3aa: CASSRQGKNSPLHF
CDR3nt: TGTGCCAGCAGCCGACAGGGCAAAAATTCACCCCTCCACTTT

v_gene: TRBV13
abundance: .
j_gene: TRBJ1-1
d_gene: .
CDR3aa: CASTQQIGSTEAFF
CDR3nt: TGTGCCAGCACCCAACAGATCGGAAGCACTGAAGCTTTCTTT

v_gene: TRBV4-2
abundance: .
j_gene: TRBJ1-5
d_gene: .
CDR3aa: CASSQVQGGDQPQHF
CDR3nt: TGTGCCAGCAGCCAAGTACAGGGAGGGGATCAGCCCCAGCATTTT

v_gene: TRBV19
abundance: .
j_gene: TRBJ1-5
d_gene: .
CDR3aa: CASRWEAGQPQHF
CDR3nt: TGTGCCAGTAGGTGGGAAGCGGGTCAGCCCCAGCATTTT

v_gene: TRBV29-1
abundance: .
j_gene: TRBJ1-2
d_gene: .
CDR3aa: CSVVREKIYGYTF
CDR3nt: TGCAGCGTTGTTCGGGAGAAAATATATGGCTACACCTTC

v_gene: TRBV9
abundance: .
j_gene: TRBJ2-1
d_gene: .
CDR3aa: CASSVVGIGGDEQFF
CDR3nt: TGTGCCAGCAGCGTAGTAGGTATAGGGGGTGACGAGCAGTTCTTC

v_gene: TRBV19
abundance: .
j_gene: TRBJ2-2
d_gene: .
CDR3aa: CASTRGAANTGELFF
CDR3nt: TGTGCCAGTACCAGGGGGGCAGCGAACACCGGGGAGCTGTTTTTT

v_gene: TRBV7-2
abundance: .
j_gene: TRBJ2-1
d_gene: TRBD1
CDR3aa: CASSQKQGIEQFF
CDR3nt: TGTGCCAGCAGCCAAAAACAGGGGATCGAGCAGTTCTTC

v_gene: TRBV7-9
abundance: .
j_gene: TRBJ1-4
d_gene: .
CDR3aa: CSSSVGFKGDEKLFF
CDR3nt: TGTTCCAGCAGCGTCGGGTTCAAAGGGGATGAAAAACTGTTTTTT

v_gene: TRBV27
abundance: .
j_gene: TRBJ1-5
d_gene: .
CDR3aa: CASSTQGGGNQPQHF
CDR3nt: TGTGCCAGCAGCACGCAGGGAGGGGGCAATCAGCCCCAGCATTTT

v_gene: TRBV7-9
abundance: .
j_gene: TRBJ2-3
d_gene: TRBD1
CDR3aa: CASSLARGTGTDTQYF
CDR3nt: TGTGCCAGCAGCTTAGCGCGAGGGACAGGCACAGATACGCAGTATTTT

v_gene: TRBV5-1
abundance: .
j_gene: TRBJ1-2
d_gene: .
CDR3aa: CASSLAWGGSELHGYTF
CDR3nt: TGCGCCAGCAGCTTGGCCTGGGGAGGCTCGGAGTTACATGGCTACACCTTC

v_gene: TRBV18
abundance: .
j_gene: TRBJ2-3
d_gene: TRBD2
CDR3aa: CASSASGVRTDTQYF
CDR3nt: TGTGCCAGCTCAGCTAGCGGGGTTCGCACAGATACGCAGTATTTT

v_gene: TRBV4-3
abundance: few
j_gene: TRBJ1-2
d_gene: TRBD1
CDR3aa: CASSQGGQGGNYGYTF
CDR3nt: TGCGCCAGCAGCCAAGGGGGACAGGGAGGCAACTATGGCTACACCTTC

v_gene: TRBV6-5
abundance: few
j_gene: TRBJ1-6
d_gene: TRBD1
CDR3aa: CASSSRDSYNSPLHF
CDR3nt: TGTGCCAGCAGTTCACGGGACAGCTATAATTCACCCCTCCACTTT

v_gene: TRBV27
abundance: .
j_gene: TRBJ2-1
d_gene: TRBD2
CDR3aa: CASSRTSGGAYNEQFF
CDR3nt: TGTGCCAGCAGTAGGACTAGCGGGGGGGCTTACAATGAGCAGTTCTTC

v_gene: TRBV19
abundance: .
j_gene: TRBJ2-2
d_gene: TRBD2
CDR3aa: CASSLPSGRPGELFF
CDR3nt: TGTGCCAGTAGTTTGCCTAGCGGGAGGCCCGGGGAGCTGTTTTTT

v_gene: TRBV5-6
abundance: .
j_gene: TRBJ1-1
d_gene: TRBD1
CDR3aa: CASSSGTGGVGTEAFF
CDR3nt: TGTGCCAGCAGCTCCGGGACAGGGGGGGTAGGCACTGAAGCTTTCTTT

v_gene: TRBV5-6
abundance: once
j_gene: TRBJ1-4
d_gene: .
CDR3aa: CASSLARSLNEKLFF
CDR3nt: TGTGCCAGCAGCTTGGCCCGGTCCCTTAATGAAAAACTGTTTTTT

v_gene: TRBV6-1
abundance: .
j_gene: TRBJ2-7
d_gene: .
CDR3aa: CASRENRKYEQYF
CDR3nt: TGTGCCAGCAGGGAGAACAGGAAATACGAGCAGTACTTC

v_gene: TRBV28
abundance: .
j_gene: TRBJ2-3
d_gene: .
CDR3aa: CASSLFILGSDTQYF
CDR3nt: TGTGCCAGCAGTTTATTTATTCTCGGGTCAGATACGCAGTATTTT

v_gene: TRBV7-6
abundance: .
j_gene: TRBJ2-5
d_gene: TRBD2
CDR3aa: CASSLLAGVETQYF
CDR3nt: TGTGCCAGCAGCTTACTAGCGGGGGTAGAGACCCAGTACTTC

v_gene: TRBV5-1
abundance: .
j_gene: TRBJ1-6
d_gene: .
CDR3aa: CASSLDLGTTNSPLHF
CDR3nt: TGCGCCAGCAGCTTGGATCTTGGGACAACCAATTCACCCCTCCACTTT

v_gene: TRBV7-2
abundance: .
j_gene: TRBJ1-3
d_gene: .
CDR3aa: CASSFAGTGRTIYF
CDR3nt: TGTGCCAGCAGCTTCGCCGGGACTGGGAGGACCATATATTTT

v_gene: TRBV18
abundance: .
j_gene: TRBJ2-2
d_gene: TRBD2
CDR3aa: CASSRGLAGDTGELFF
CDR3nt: TGTGCCAGCTCGAGGGGACTAGCGGGAGACACCGGGGAGCTGTTTTTT

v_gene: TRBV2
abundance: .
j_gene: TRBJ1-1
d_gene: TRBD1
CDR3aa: CASSELLGQGARNTEAFF
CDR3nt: TGTGCCAGCAGTGAACTACTGGGACAGGGGGCACGGAACACTGAAGCTTTCTTT

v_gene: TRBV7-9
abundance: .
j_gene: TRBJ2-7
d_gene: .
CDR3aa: CSSSLPGDEQYF
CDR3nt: TGTTCCAGCAGCTTACCAGGGGACGAGCAGTACTTC

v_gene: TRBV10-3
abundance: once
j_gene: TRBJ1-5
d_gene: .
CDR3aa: CATATGNQGQPQHF
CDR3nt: TGTGCCACCGCCACAGGGAATCAGGGTCAGCCCCAGCATTTT

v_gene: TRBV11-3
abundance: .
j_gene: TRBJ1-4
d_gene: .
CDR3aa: CASSPRSEATNEKLFF
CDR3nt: TGTGCCAGCAGCCCCCGAAGCGAAGCAACTAATGAAAAACTGTTTTTT

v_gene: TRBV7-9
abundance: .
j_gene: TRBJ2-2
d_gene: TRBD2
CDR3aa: CASSLTSGDTGELFF
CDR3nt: TGTGCCAGCAGCTTAACTAGCGGTGACACCGGGGAGCTGTTTTTT

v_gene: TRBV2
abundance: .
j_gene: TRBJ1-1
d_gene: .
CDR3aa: CASRPGDVGSTEAFF
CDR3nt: TGTGCCAGCCGGCCAGGGGATGTGGGAAGCACTGAAGCTTTCTTT

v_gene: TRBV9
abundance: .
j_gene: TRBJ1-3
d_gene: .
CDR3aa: CASSVYPDTGTGNTIYF
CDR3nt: TGTGCCAGCAGCGTATACCCGGACACAGGGACTGGAAACACCATATATTTT

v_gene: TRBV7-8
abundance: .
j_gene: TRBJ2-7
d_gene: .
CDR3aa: CASSLTTGSYEQYF
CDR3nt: TGTGCCAGCAGCTTAACGACGGGATCCTACGAGCAGTACTTC

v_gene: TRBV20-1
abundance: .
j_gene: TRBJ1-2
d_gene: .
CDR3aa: CSALSGGGYTF
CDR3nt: TGCAGTGCCCTCTCCGGCGGAGGCTACACCTTC

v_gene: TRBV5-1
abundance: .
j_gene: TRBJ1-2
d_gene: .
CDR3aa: CASSSDRSGYTF
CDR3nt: TGCGCCAGCAGCTCAGACCGGAGCGGCTACACCTTC

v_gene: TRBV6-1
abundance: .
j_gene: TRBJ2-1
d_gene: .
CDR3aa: CASSETGDPTDEQFF
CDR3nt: TGTGCCAGCAGTGAAACCGGAGATCCTACCGATGAGCAGTTCTTC

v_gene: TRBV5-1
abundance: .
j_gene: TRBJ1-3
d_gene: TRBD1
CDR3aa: CASSLGREAGGTTGNTIYF
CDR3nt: TGCGCCAGCAGCTTGGGGCGAGAGGCAGGGGGCACGACTGGAAACACCATATATTTT

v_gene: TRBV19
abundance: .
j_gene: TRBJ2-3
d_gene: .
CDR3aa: CASSAPRTEEYTDTQYF
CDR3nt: TGTGCCAGTAGTGCTCCCAGGACAGAGGAATACACAGATACGCAGTATTTT

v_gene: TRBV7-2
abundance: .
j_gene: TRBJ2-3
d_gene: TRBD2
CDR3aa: CASSFLGGADTQYF
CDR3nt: TGTGCCAGCAGCTTTCTCGGGGGGGCAGATACGCAGTATTTT